The subject of this entry is one TCR beta chain. This clonotype was seen only a few times. Its cognate antigen has yet to be identified. Qualities for individual bases were not recorded, and no much larger clone is one base off. These data originate in a study of response to subunit inactivated influenza vaccine (dated by TCRdb to 2016 to 2019). The study in broad terms: To follow how T cells responded to a trivalent subunit inactivated influenza vaccine, the researchers relied on deep quantitative profiling of the T cell receptor repertoire. What the research found in general, with its limitations: According to the authors, only a limited number of new T cells may be recruited by each seasonal influenza vaccination.

The CDR3 spans 16 residues, from the cysteine through the phenylalanine. Only the CDR3 DNA stays, 48 bases, in frame from base 1. The germline V gene specifies MNHEY as CDR1 and SVGAGI as CDR2. Cut back by 2 bases and 4 bases, the V and J ends lie 15 bases apart. The library was produced with RT-PCR. The sequencer was an Illumina HiSeq 2500. TCRdb's own reprocessing of the public reads used fastp at Q25 and MiXCR and kept productive beta chains. Under each unique CDR3 protein, matching rows form one entry showing the most common genes and DNA. Within this sample are 630,000 or so distinct CDR3 sequences, with approximately 15% of them counted one time only. The ten largest account for roughly 11% of the sample.

This material consisted of PBMCs from blood, taken approximately 12 days after vaccination. This sequence originates from a man in his fifties who received an inactivated influenza vaccine. Donor details come from another sample of the same person, matched by shared clones. This chain joins TRBV6-5 to TRBJ2-1; TRBD2 is a weak D gene call, 5 bases matching. The nucleotide sequence reads TGTGCCAGCAGTTACGTTAGTGGCGGGCTTTACAATGAGCAGTTCTTC. The encoded protein is CASSYVSGGLYNEQFF.